The clone carrying this TCR beta chain was detected only a few times. Its antigen is not known. PCR amplification relied on 60 Vbeta primers (plus 13 Jbeta primers). Method: immunoSEQ multiplex PCR; TCRdb's copy keeps in-frame clones and lacks some. This sample has about 100,000 clones, with roughly four fifths found just once. Samples came from healthy bone marrow donors. The source of the sample is a study of cytomegalovirus exposure and HLA in healthy donors. Germline lookup yields CDR1 MDHEN and CDR2 SYDVKM. Trimming cost V 3 bases and J 8 bases, with 10 bases left between them. The length of the CDR3 is 13 residues. Whole-study findings and limits: Earlier analysis yielded a pattern in which most TCR beta V segments were productive about 90% or about 30% of the time. Reportedly, diagnosis of cytomegalovirus status by the classifier showed high specificity and sensitivity. In a later analysis, common viral pathogens appeared linked to several of the most significant clusters.

Input material: PBMCs. The TCR originated in a woman between 55 and 75 years old in good health and CMV-seropositive. The genes are TRBV28 and TRBJ1-4, with D maybe TRBD1 (5 bases). CDR3 DNA sequence: TGTGCCAGCAGTTTGGGGCAAATCGAAAAACTGTTTTTT. Protein: CASSLGQIEKLFF.